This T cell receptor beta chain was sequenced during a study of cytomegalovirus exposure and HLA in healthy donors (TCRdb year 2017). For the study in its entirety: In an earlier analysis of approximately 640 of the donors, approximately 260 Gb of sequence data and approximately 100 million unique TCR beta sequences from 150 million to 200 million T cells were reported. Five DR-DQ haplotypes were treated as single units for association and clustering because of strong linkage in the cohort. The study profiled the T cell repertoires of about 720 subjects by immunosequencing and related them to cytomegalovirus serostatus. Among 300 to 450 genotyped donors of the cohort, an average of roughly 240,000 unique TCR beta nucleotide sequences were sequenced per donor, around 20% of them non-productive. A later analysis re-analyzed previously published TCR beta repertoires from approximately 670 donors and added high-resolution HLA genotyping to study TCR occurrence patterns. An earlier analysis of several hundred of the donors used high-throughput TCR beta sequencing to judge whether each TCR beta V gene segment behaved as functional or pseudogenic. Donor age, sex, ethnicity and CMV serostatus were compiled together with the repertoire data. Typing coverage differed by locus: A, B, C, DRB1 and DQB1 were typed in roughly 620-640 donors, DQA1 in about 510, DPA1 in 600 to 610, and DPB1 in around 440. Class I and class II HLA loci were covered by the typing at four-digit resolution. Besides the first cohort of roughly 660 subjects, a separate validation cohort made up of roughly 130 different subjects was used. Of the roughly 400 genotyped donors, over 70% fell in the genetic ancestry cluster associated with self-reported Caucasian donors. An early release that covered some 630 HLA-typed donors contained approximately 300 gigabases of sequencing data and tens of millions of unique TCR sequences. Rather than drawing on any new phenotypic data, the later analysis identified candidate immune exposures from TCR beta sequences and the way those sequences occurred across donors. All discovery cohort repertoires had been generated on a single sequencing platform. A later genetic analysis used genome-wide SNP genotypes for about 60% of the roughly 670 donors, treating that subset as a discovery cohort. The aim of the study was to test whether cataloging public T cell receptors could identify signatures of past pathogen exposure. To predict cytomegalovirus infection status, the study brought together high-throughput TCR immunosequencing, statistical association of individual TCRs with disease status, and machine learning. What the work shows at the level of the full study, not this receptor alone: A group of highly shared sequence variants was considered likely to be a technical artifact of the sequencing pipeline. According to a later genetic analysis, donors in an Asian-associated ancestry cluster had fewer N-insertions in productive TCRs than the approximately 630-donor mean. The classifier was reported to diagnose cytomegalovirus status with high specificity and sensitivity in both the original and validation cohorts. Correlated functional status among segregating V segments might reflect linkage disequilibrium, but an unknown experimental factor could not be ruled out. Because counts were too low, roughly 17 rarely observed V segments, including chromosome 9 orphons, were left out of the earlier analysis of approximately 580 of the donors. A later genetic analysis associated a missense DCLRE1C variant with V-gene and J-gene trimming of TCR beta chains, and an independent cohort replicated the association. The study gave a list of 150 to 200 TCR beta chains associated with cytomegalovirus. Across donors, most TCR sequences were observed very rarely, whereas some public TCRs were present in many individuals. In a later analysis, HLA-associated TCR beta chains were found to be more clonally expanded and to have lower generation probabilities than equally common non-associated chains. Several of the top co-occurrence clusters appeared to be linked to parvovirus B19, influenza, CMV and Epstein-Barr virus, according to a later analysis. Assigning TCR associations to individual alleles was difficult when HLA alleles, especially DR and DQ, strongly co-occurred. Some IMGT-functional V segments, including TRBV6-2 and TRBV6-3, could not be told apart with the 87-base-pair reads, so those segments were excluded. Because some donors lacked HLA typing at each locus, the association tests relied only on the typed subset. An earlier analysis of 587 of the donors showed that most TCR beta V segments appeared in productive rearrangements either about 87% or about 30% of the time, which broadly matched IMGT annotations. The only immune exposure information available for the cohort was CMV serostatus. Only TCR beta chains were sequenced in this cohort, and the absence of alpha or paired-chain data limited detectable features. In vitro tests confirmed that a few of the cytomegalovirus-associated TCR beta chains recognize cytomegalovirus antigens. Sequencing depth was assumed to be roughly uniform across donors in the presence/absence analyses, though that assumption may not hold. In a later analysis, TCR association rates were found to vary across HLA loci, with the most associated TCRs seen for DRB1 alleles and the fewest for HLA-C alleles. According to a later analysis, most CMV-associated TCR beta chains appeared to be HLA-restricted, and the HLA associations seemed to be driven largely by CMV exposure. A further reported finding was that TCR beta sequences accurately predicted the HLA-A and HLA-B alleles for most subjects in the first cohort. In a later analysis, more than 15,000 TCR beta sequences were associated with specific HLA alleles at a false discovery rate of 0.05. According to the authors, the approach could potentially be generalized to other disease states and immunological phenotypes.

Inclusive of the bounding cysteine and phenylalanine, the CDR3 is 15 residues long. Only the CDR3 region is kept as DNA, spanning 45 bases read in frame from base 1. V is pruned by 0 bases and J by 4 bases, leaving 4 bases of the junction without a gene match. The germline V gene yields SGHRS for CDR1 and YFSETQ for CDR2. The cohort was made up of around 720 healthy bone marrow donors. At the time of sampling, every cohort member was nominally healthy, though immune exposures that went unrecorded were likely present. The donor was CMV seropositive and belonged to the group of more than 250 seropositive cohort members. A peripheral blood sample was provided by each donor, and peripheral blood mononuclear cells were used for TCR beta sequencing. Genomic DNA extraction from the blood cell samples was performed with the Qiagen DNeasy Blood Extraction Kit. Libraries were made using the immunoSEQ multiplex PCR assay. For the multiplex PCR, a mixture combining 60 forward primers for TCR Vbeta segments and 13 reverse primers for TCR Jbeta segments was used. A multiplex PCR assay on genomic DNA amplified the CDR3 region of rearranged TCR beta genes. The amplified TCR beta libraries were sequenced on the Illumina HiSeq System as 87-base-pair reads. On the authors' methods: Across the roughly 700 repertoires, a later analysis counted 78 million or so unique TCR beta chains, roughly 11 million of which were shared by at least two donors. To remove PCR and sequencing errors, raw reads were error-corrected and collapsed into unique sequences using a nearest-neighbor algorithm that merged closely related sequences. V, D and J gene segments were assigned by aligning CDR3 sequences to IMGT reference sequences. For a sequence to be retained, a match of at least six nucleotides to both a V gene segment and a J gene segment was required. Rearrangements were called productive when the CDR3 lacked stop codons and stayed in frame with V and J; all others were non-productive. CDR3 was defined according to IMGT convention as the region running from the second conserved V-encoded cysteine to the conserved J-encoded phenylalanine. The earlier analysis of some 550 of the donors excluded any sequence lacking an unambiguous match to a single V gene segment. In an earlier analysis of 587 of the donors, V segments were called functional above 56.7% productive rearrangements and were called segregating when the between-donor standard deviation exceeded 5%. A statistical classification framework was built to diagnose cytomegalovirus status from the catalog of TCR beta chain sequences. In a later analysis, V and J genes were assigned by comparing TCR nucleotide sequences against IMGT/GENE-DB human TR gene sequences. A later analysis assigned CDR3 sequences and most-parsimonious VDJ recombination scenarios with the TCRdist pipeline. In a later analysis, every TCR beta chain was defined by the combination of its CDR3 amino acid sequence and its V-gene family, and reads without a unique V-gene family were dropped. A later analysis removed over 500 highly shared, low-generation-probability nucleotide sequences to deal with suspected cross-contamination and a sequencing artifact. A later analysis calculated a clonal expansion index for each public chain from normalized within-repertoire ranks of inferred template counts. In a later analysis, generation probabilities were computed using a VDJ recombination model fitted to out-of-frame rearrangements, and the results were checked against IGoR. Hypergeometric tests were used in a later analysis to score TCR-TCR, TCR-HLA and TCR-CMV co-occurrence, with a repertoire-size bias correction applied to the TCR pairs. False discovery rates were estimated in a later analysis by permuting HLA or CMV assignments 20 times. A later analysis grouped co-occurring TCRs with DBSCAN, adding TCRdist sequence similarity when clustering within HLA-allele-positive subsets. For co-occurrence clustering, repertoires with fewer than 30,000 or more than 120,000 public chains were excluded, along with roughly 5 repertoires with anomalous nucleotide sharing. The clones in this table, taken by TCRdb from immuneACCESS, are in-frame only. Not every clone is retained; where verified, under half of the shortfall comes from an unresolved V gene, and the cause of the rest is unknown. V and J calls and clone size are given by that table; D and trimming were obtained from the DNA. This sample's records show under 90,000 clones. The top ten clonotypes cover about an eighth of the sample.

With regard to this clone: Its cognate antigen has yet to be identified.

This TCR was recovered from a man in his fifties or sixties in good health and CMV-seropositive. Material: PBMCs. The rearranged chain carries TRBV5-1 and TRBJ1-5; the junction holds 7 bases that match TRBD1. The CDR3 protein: CASSLETGQNQPQHF. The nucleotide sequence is TGCGCCAGCAGCTTGGAGACAGGGCAAAATCAGCCCCAGCATTTT.